The 5 T cell receptor beta chains below all came from one sample that was sequenced in a study of blood T cells in healthy people across ages. Alongside a J-beta primer mix, a sample-barcoded 5' primer served in a second PCR lasting roughly 7 to 11 cycles. Using its own MiXCR run on the 5' RACE reads, TCRdb lists one record per CDR3 protein. The sample carries around 780,000 distinct CDR3 sequences, around three fifths recorded once. Sequenced input: blood. The receptors originated from a middle-aged man in good health.

This clonotype showed up just a few times. The chain combines TRBV7-9 with TRBJ2-3; D gene ambiguous. Trimming removed 1 base from V and 1 base from J, with 6 bases in between. This CDR3 comprises 14 residues. Per the germline V gene, CDR1 is SEHNR and CDR2 is FQNEAQ (reference sequence). The CDR3 is CASSLDVGTDTQYF. The CDR3 bases are TGTGCCAGCAGCTTAGACGTAGGCACAGATACGCAGTATTTT.

A single count supports this clonotype. The chain carries TRBV7-8 and TRBJ2-1, with a weak D call TRBD1 (6 bases). The germline gives CDR1 SGHVS, CDR2 FQNEAQ. There are 17 residues in the CDR3. The V end was cut by 5 bases, the J end by 5 bases, with 22 bases between. CDR3 DNA sequence: TGTGCCAGCAGCCATGGCCCTCTGAGACAGGATGACAATGAGCAGTTCTTC. Its translation: CASSHGPLRQDDNEQFF.

This clonotype showed up just a few times. The V gene is TRBV6-5, the J gene TRBJ2-1, with a tentative D call TRBD1 (6 bases). The V end lost 6 bases, the J end lost 6 bases, and 6 bases lay between the germline ends. Per germline, CDR1 MNHEY and CDR2 SVGAGI. The CDR3 consists of 11 residues. The CDR3 loop reads CASRGGNEQFF. CDR3 nucleotide sequence: TGTGCCAGCAGAGGGGGCAATGAGCAGTTCTTC.

This clonotype was observed a handful of times. The CDR3 spells CASSELPSGVSTDTQYF. In DNA form, the CDR3 reads TGTGCCAGCAGTGAATTACCTAGCGGGGTTAGCACAGATACGCAGTATTTT. The chain recombines TRBV6-1 with TRBJ2-3, with 9 bases identical to TRBD2. With V trimmed by 2 bases and J by 0 bases, 6 bases remained unmatched. CDR1 MNHNS and CDR2 SASEGT come from the germline V gene. The CDR3 contains 17 residues.

The V and J genes are TRBV20-1 and TRBJ1-6; 8 bases agree with TRBD1. The germline V gene has CDR1 DFQATT and CDR2 SNEGSKA (reference sequence). This CDR3 spans 15 amino acids. With V trimmed by 0 bases and J by 7 bases, 5 bases remained unmatched. The CDR3, as DNA: TGCAGTGCTAGAGAAGACCGGGACAGGAATTCACCCCTCCACTTT. Its translation: CSAREDRDRNSPLHF.